The 2 T cell receptor beta chains below all came from one sample that was sequenced in a study of CD8 T cells in ankylosing spondylitis. From the 5' RACE reads, TCRdb called clonotypes with MiXCR, one entry per CDR3 protein. This table has under 300,000 distinct CDR3 sequences, around a tenth appearing once. Material for sequencing was blood, either unsorted or a sorted T cell fraction (not recorded which). The receptors originated from a male donor with ankylosing spondylitis or in good health (not recorded which).

The V gene is TRBV5-1, the J gene TRBJ2-4; TRBD2 aligns across 7 bases. Losses at the gene ends were 5 bases for V and 4 bases for J; bases not matched to a gene: 21. Germline V gene sequence: CDR1 SGHRS, CDR2 YFSETQ. This CDR3 spans 19 amino acids. The CDR3 reads CASRGVYRSQRDQKNIQYF. The CDR3 DNA is TGCGCCAGCAGAGGGGTGTATCGTAGTCAGCGGGATCAGAAAAACATTCAGTACTTC.

This clonotype turned up a few times. The chain combines TRBV18 with TRBJ2-1; TRBD2 is a possible D gene (5 bases). Germline V gene sequence: CDR1 KGHSH, CDR2 LQKENI. Trimming cost V 2 bases and J 2 bases, with 13 bases left between them. The length of the CDR3 is 16 residues. The CDR3 protein is CASSPEAGGTYNEQFF. CDR3 nucleotide sequence: TGTGCCAGCTCACCAGAGGCGGGCGGCACCTACAATGAGCAGTTCTTC.